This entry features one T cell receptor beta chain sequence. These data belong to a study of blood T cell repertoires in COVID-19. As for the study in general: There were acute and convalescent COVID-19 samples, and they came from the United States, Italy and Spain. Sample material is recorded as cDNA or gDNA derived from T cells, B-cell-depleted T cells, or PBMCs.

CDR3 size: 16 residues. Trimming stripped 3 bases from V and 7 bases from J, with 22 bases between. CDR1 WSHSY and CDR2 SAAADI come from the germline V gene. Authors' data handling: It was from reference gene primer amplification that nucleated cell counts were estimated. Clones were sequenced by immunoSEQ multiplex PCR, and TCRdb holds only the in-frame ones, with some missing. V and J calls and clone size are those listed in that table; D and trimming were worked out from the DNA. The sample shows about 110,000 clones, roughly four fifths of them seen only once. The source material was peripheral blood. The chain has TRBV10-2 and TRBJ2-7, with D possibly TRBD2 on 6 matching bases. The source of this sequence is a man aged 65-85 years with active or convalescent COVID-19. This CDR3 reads CASSEEGLPFGEEQYF. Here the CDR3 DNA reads TGCGCCAGCAGTGAAGAGGGACTGCCCTTCGGGGAGGAGCAGTACTTC.